This T cell receptor beta chain was found in a study of CD8 T cells in ankylosing spondylitis. Study results and limitations: Relatively scarce in peripheral blood, disease-linked clones were CD8+. Clones linked to disease were reported to show significant enrichment in matched ankylosing spondylitis synovial fluid. Earlier authors reported some of these motif variants in reactive arthritis synovial fluid and blood. Ankylosing spondylitis blood appeared to be characterized by a TCR beta motif of several highly homologous variants.

The CDR3 totals 13 residues. The germline V gene has CDR1 SEHNR and CDR2 FQNEAQ (reference sequence). V lost 5 bases to trimming and J lost 6 bases, with 13 bases between them. Quantitative 5'-RACE was performed with molecular barcodes, and it yielded the TCR beta libraries. TCRdb recomputed calls from the 5' RACE reads with MiXCR, one row per CDR3 protein. The sample lists approximately 400,000 distinct CDR3 sequences; 25% to 30% were seen once. This clonotype has more than one count but fewer than ten. Its antigen is not known. The V gene is TRBV7-9, the J gene TRBJ1-2; D might be TRBD1 (5 bases). The sample was blood, either unsorted or a sorted T cell fraction (not recorded which). This clonotype was sampled from a male donor with ankylosing spondylitis. Written as DNA, the CDR3 is TGTGCCAGCAGCCCAATCCCCAGGGATGGCTACACCTTC. This translates into CASSPIPRDGYTF. Full variable domain (outside the CDR3, taken from reference TRBV7-9 and TRBJ1-2): DTGVSQNPRHKITKRGQNVTFRCDPISEHNRLYWYRQTLGQGPEFLTYFQNEAQLEKSRLLSDRFSAERPKGSFSTLEIQRTEQGDSAMYLCASSPIPRDGYTFGSGTRLTVV.